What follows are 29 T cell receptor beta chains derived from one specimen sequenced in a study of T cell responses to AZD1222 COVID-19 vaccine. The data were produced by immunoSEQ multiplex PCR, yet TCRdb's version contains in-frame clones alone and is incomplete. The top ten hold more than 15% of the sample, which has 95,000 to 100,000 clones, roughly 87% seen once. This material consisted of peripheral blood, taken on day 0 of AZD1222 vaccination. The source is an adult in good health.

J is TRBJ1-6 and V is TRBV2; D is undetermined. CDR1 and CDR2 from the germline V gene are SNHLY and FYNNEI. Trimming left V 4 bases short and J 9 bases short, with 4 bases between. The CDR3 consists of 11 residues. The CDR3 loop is CASSVSSPLHF. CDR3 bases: TGTGCCAGCAGTGTTAGTTCACCCCTCCACTTT.

As DNA, the CDR3 is TGCGCCGTACGGGGCCCCGGTAGCAATCAGCCCCAGCATTTT. Protein sequence: CAVRGPGSNQPQHF. This chain connects TRBV23-1 to TRBJ1-5; possibly TRBD1 for D (5 bases). TRBV23-1 falls under the ORF class, with uncertain function. V dropped 11 bases and J dropped 0 bases, with 14 bases sitting between them. There are 14 residues in the CDR3.

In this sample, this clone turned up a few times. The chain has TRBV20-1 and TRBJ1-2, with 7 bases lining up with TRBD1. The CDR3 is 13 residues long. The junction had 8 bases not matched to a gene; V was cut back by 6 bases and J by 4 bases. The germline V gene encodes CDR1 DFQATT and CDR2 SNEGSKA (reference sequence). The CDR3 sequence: CSASTGAVYGYTF. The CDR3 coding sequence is TGCAGTGCGAGTACAGGGGCGGTCTATGGCTACACCTTC.

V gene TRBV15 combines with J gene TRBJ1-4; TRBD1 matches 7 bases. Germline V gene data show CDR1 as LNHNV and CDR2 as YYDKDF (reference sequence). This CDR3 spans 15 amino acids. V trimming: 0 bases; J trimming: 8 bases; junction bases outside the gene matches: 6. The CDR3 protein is CATSREEGASEKLFF. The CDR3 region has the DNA TGTGCCACCAGCAGAGAGGAGGGGGCAAGCGAAAAACTGTTTTTT.

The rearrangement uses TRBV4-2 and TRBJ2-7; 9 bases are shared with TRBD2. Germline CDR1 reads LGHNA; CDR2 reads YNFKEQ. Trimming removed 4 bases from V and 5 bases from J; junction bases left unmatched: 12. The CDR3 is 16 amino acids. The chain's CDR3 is CASSRFLTSGANEQYF. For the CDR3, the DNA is TGTGCCAGCAGCCGCTTTCTGACTAGCGGAGCTAACGAGCAGTACTTC.

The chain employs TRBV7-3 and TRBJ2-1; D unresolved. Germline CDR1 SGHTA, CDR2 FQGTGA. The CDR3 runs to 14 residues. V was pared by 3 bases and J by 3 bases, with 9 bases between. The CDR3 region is CASSFNGIYNEQFF. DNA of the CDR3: TGTGCCAGCAGCTTTAATGGGATCTACAATGAGCAGTTCTTC.

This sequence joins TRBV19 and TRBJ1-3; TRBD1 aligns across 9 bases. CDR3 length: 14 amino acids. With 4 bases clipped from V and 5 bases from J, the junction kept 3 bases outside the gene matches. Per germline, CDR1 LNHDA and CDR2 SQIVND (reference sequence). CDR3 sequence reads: CASSTGQGRNTIYF. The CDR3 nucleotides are TGTGCCAGTAGTACGGGACAGGGCAGAAACACCATATATTTT.

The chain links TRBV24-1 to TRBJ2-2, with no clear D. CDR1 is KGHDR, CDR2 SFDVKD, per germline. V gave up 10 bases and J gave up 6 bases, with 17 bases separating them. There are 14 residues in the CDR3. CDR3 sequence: CATALGGDAGELFF. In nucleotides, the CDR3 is TGTGCCACGGCACTGGGCGGTGACGCCGGGGAGCTGTTTTTT.

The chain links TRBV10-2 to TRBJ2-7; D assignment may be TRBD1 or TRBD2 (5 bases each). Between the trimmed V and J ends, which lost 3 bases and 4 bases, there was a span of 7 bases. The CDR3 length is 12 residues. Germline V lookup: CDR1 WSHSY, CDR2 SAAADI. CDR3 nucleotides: TGCGCCAGCAGTGATTGGGGGTACGAGCAGTACTTC. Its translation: CASSDWGYEQYF.

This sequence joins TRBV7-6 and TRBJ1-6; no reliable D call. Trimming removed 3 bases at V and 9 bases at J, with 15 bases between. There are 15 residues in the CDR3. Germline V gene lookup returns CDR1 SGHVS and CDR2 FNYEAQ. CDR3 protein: CASSFRREVGSPLHF. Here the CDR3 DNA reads TGTGCCAGCAGCTTCCGTCGGGAAGTTGGTTCACCCCTCCACTTT.

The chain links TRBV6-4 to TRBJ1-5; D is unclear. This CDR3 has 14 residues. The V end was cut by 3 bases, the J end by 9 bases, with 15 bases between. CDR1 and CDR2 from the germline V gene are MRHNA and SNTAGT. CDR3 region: CASSDYPGVGPQHF. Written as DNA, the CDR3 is TGTGCCAGCAGTGATTATCCCGGGGTTGGGCCCCAGCATTTT.

In DNA, the CDR3 is TGTGCCAGCAGTTTCGACTTACAGTACGAGCAGTACTTC. Protein product: CASSFDLQYEQYF. J is TRBJ2-7 and V is TRBV12-3 or TRBV12-4; D uncertain. The V gene lost 3 bases and the J gene lost 4 bases, with 10 bases spanning the gap. The CDR3 runs to 13 residues.

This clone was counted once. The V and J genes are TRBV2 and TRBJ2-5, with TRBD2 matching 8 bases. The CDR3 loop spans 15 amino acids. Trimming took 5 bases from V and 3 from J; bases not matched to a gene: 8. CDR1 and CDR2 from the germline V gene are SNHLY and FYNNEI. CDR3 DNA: TGTGCCAGCAGTCCGACCAGCGGGAGCGAAGAGACCCAGTACTTC. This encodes CASSPTSGSEETQYF.

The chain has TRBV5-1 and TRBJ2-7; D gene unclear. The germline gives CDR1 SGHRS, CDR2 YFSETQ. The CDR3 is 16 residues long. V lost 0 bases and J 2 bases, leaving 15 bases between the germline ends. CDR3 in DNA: TGCGCCAGCAGCTTGGTGGGCGGAGAAACTCCCTACGAGCAGTACTTC. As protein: CASSLVGGETPYEQYF. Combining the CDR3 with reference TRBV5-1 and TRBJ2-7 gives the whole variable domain KAGVTQTPRYLIKTRGQQVTLSCSPISGHRSVSWYQQTPGQGLQFLFEYFSETQRNKGNFPGRFSGRQFSNSRSEMNVSTLELGDSALYLCASSLVGGETPYEQYFGPGTRLTVT.

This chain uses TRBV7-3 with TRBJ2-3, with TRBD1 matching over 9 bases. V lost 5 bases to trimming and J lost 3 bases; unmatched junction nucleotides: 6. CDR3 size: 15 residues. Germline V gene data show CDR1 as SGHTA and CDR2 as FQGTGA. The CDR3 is CASSPLTGGTDTQYF. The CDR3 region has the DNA TGTGCCAGCAGCCCCCTGACAGGGGGGACAGATACGCAGTATTTT.

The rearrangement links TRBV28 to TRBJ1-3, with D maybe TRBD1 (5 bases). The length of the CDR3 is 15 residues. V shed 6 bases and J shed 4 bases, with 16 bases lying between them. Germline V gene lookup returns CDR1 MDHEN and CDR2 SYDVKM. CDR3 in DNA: TGTGCCAGCAGCTTGGGGGGACGGCGGGGAAACACCATATATTTT. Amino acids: CASSLGGRRGNTIYF.

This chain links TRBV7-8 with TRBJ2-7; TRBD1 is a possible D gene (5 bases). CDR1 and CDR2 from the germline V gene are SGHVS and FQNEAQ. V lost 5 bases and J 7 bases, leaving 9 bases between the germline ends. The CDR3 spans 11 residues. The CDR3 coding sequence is TGTGCCAGCAGCCCTCCAGGGGAGCAGTACTTC. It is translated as CASSPPGEQYF. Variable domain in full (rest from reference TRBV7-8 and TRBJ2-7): GAGVSQSPRYKVAKRGQDVALRCDPISGHVSLFWYQQALGQGPEFLTYFQNEAQLDKSGLPSDRFFAERPEGSVSTLKIQRTQQEDSAVYLCASSPPGEQYFGPGTRLTVT.

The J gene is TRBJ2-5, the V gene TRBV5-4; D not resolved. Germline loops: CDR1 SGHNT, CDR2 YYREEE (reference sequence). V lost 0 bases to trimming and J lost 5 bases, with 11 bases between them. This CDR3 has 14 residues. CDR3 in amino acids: CASSLVSGGETQYF. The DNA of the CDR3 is TGTGCCAGCAGCTTGGTTTCGGGTGGGGAGACCCAGTACTTC.

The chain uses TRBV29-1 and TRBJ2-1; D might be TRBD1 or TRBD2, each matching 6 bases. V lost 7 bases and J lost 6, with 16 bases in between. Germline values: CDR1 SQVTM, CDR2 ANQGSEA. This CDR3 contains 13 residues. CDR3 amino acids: CSAGRGAGNEQFF. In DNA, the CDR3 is TGCAGCGCCGGTAGGGGGGCCGGCAATGAGCAGTTCTTC.

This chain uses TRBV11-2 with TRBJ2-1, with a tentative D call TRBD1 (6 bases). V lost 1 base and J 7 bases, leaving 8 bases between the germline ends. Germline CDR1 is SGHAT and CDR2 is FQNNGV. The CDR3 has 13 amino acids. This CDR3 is CASSLGGPNEQFF. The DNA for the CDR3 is TGTGCCAGCAGCTTAGGGGGGCCGAATGAGCAGTTCTTC.

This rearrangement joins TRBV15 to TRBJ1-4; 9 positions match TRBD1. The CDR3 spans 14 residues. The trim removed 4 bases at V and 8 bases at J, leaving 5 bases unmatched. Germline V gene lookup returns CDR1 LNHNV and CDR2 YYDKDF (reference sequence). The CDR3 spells CATSTGTGREKLFF. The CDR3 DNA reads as TGTGCCACCAGCACCGGGACAGGGCGAGAAAAACTGTTTTTT.

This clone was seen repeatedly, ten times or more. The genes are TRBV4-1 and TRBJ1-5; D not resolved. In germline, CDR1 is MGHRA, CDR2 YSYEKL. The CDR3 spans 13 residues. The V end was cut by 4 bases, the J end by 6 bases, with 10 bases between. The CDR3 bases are TGCGCCAGCAGCCTCTGGGTACGTCAGCCCCAGCATTTT. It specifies CASSLWVRQPQHF.

CDR3 sequence: CASSVRQGGETQYF. The CDR3 nucleotides are TGCGCCAGCAGCGTCCGACAGGGAGGGGAGACCCAGTACTTC. V and J are TRBV5-1 and TRBJ2-5; D is tentatively TRBD1 or TRBD2 (7 bases each). V lost 4 bases, J lost 5 bases, and 15 bases lay in between. The length of the CDR3 is 14 residues. Germline V lookup: CDR1 SGHRS, CDR2 YFSETQ. Complete variable domain (other parts from reference TRBV5-1 and TRBJ2-5): KAGVTQTPRYLIKTRGQQVTLSCSPISGHRSVSWYQQTPGQGLQFLFEYFSETQRNKGNFPGRFSGRQFSNSRSEMNVSTLELGDSALYLCASSVRQGGETQYFGPGTRLLVL.

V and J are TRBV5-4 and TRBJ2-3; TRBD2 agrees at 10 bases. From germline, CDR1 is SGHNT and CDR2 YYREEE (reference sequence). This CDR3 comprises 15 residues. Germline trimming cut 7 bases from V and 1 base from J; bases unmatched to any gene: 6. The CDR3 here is CASGITSGGTDTQYF. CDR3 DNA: TGTGCCAGCGGAATAACTAGCGGGGGCACAGATACGCAGTATTTT.

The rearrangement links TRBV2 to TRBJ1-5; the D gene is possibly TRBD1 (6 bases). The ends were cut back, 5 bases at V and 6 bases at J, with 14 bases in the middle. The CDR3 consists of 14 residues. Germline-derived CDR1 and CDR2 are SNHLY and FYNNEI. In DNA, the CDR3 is TGTGCCAGCAGTCAAACAGGGATGGGTCAGCCCCAGCATTTT. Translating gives CASSQTGMGQPQHF. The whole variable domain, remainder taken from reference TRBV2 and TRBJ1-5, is EPEVTQTPSHQVTQMGQEVILRCVPISNHLYFYWYRQILGQKVEFLVSFYNNEISEKSEIFDDQFSVERPDGSNFTLKIRSTKLEDSAMYFCASSQTGMGQPQHFGDGTRLSIL.

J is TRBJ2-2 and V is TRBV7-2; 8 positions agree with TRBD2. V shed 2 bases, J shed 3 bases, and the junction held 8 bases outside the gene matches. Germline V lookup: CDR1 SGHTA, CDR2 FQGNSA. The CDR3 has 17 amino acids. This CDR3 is CASSLTGEAGDTGELFF. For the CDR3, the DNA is TGTGCCAGCAGCTTAACTGGCGAAGCGGGAGACACCGGGGAGCTGTTTTTT.

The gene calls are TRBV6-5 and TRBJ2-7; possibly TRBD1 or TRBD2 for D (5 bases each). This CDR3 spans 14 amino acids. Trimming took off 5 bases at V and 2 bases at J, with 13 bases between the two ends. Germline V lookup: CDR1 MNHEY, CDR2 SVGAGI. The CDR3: CASSPRDQAYEQYF. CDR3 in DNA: TGTGCCAGCAGTCCCCGGGACCAAGCCTACGAGCAGTACTTC.

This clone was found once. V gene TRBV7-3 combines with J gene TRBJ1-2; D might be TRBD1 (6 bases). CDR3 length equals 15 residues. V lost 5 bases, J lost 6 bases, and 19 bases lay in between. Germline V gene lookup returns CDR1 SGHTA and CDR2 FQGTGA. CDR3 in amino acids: CASSQNYGTQHGYTF. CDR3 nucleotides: TGTGCCAGCAGCCAAAATTACGGGACACAGCATGGCTACACCTTC.

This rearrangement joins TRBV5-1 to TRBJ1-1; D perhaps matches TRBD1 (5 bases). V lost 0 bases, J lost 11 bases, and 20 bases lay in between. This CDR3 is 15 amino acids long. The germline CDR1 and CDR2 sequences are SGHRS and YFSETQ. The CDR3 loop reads CASSLAVGGPLKAFF. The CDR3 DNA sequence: TGCGCCAGCAGCTTGGCCGTGGGGGGACCACTGAAGGCTTTCTTT.